This TCR beta chain is from a study of T cell repertoires in cytomegalovirus infection. The study's findings and limits: Predominance within the ex vivo response was attributable to HLA-C-restricted CMV-specific TCR beta clonotypes.

Note on this clonotype: Its target is not known.

One entry per CDR3 protein results from TCRdb running MiXCR on the reads. Of a few hundred thousand distinct CDR3 sequences in the sample, about 42% are singletons; the top ten hold around 44%. This CDR3 is built from 18 residues. CDR1 SGHTA and CDR2 FQGNSA come from the germline V gene. J gave up 4 bases and V 4 bases, and 13 bases lay outside the gene matches. J is TRBJ2-3 and V is TRBV7-2; 11 positions match TRBD2. The TCR originated in a human donor in good health (CMV status not recorded). Some clones in this sample may be carry-over from other donors' samples. The sequenced sample was cultured PBMCs, obtained from culture after CMV antigen stimulation. The CDR3 loop reads CASSSIPIAGGQADTQYF. DNA of the CDR3: TGTGCCAGCAGCTCGATACCCATAGCGGGGGGGCAGGCAGATACGCAGTATTTT. The entire variable domain, with the rest obtained from reference TRBV7-2 and TRBJ2-3, is as follows: GAGVSQSPSNKVTEKGKDVELRCDPISGHTALYWYRQSLGQGLEFLIYFQGNSAPDKSGLPSDRFSAERTGGSVSTLTIQRTQQEDSAVYLCASSSIPIAGGQADTQYFGPGTRLTVL.